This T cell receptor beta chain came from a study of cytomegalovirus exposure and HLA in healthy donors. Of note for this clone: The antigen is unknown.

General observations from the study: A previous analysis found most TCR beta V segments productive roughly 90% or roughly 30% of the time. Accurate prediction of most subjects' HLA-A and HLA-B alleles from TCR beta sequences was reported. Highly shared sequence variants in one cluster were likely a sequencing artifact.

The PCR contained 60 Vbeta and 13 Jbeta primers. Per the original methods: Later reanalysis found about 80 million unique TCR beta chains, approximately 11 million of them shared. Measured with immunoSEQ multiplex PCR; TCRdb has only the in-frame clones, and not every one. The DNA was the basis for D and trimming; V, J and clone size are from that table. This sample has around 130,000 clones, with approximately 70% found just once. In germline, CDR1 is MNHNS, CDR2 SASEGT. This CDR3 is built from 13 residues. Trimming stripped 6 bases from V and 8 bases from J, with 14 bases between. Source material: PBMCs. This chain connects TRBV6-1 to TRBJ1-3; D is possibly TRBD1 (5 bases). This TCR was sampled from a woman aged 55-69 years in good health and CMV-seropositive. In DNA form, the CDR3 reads TGTGCCAGCAGCCGCAGCGGGGCAGACACCATATATTTT. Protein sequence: CASSRSGADTIYF.